The clone carrying this TCR beta chain was detected a few times. The target antigen is unknown. There are 17 residues in the CDR3. CDR1 is MNHEY, CDR2 SMNVEV, per germline (reference sequence). The ends lost 0 bases at V and 6 bases at J; junction bases unmatched: 9. It was RNA transcripts that yielded the amplified TCR beta CDR3 regions. The HTBI primer set served for first-round RT-PCR of the TCR CDR3. TCRdb used MiXCR to reprocess the multiplex PCR reads, holding one entry per CDR3 protein. The sample gives about 370,000 distinct CDR3 sequences, roughly 15% of which show up once; roughly 19% is in the top ten. This specimen comes from a study of T cells in Graves' hyperthyroidism and ophthalmopathy. Study-level points and caveats: Blood samples included most of the expanded thyroid clonotypes exceeding 0.001.

The chain has TRBV27 and TRBJ1-2; TRBD1 matches at 11 bases. The sample comprised blood. The TCR sequence derives from a woman aged 55-70 years with Graves' ophthalmopathy. The CDR3 DNA is TGTGCCAGCAGTTTATCTGGGGCCGGACAGGGGGCGGATGGCTACACCTTC. The encoded protein is CASSLSGAGQGADGYTF.